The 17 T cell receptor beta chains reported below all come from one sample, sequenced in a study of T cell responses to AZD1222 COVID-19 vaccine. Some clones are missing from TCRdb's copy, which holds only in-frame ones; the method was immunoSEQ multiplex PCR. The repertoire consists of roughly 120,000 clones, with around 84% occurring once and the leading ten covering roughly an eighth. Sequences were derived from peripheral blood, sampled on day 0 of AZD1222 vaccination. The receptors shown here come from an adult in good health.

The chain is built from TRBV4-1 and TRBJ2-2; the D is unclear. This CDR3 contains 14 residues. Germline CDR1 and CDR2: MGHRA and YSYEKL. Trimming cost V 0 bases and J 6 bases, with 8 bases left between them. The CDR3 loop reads CASSQEHRSGELFF. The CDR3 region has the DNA TGCGCCAGCAGCCAAGAACACCGATCCGGGGAGCTGTTTTTT.

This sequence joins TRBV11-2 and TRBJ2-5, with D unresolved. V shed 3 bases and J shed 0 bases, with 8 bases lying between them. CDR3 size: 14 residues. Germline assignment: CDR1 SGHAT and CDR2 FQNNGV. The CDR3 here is CASSFQRYQETQYF. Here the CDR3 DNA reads TGTGCCAGCAGCTTCCAGAGGTACCAAGAGACCCAGTACTTC.

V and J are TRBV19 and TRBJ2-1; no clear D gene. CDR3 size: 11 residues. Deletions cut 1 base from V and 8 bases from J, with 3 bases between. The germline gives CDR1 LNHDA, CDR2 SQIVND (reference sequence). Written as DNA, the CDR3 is TGTGCCAGTAGTATAGGGGATGAGCAGTTCTTC. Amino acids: CASSIGDEQFF.

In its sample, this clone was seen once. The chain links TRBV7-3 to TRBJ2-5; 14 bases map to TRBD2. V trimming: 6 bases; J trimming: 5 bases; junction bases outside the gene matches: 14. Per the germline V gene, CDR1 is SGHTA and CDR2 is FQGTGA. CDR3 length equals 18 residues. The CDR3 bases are TGTGCCAGCAGTCTCGGGACTAGCGGGAGCGCCGTCCAGGAGACCCAGTACTTC. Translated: CASSLGTSGSAVQETQYF. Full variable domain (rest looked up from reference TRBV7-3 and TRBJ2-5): GAGVSQTPSNKVTEKGKYVELRCDPISGHTALYWYRQSLGQGPEFLIYFQGTGAADDSGLPNDRFFAVRPEGSVSTLKIQRTERGDSAVYLCASSLGTSGSAVQETQYFGPGTRLLVL.

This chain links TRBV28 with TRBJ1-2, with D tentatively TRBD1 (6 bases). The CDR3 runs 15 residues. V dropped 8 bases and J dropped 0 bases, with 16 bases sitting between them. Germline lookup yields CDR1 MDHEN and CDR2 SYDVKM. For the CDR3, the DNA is TGTGCCAGCCGCGCCGGGACAACCACTAACTATGGCTACACCTTC. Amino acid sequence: CASRAGTTTNYGYTF.

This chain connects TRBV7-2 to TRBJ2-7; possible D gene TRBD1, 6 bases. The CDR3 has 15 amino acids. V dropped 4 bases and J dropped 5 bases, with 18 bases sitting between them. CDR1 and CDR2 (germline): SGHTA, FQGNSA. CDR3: CASSWGRRFVDEQYF. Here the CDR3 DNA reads TGTGCCAGCAGCTGGGGGCGACGGTTCGTGGACGAGCAGTACTTC.

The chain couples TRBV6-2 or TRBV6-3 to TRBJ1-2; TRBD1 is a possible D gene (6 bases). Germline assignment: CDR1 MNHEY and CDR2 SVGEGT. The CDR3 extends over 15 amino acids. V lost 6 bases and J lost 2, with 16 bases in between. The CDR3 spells CASSPPGGQNYGYTF. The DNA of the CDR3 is TGTGCCAGCAGCCCCCCGGGGGGGCAGAACTATGGCTACACCTTC.

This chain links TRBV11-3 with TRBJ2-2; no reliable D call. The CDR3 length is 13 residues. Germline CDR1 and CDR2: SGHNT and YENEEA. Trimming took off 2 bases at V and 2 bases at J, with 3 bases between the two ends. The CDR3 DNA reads TGTGCCAGCAGCTTACGAAACACCGGGGAGCTGTTTTTT. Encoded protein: CASSLRNTGELFF. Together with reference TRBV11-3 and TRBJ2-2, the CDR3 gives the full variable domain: EAGVVQSPRYKIIEKKQPVAFWCNPISGHNTLYWYLQNLGQGPELLIRYENEEAVDDSQLPKDRFSAERLKGVDSTLKIQPAELGDSAVYLCASSLRNTGELFFGEGSRLTVL.

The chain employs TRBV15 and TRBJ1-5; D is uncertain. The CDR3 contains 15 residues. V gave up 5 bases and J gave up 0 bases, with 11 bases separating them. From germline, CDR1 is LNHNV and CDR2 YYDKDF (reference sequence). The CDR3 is CATSSRRDSNQPQHF. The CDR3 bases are TGTGCCACCAGCTCGCGACGGGATAGCAATCAGCCCCAGCATTTT.

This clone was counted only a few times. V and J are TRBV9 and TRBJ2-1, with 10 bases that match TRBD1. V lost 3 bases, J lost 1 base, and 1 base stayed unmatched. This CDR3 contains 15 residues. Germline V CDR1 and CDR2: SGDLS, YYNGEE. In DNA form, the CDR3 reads TGTGCCAGCAGCGCGGACAGGGGGTCCTACAATGAGCAGTTCTTC. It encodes CASSADRGSYNEQFF.

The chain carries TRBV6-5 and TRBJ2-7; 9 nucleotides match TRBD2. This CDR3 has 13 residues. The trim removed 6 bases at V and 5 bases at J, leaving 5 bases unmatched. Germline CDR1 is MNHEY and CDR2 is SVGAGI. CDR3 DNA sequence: TGTGCCAGCAGCCAGACTAGCGGCCACGAGCAGTACTTC. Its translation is CASSQTSGHEQYF.

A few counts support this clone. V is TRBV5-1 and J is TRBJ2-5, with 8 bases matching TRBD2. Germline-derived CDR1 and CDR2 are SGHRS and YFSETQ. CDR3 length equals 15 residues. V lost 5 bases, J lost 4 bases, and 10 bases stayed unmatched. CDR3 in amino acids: CASRPGLGGRETQYF. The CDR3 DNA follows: TGCGCCAGCAGACCGGGACTAGGAGGTCGAGAGACCCAGTACTTC.

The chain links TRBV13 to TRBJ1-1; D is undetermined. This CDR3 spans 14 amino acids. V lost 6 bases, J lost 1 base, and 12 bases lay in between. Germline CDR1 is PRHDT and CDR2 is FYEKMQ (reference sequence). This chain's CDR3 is CASRRTTRNTEAFF. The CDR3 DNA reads TGTGCCAGCAGGCGGACCACCCGGAACACTGAAGCTTTCTTT.

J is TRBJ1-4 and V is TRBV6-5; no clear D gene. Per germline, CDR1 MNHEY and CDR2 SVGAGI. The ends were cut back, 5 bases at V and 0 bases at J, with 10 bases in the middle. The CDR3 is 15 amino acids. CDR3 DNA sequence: TGTGCCAGCAGTCCCATGGAGGCAACTAATGAAAAACTGTTTTTT. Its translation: CASSPMEATNEKLFF.

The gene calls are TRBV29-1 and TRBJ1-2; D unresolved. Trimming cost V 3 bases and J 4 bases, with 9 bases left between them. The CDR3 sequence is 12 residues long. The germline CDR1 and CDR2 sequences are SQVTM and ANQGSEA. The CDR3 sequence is CSVDSRRYGYTF. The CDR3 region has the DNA TGCAGCGTTGACTCTCGACGCTATGGCTACACCTTC.

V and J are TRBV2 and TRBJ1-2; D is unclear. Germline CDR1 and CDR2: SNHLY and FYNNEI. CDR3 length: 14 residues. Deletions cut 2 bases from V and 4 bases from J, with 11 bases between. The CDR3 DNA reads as TGTGCCAGCAGTGAAAACAACAGCCCCTATGGCTACACCTTC. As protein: CASSENNSPYGYTF.

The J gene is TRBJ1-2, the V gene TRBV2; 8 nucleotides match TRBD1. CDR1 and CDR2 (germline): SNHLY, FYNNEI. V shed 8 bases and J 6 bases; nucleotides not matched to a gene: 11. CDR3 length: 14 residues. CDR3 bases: TGTGCCAGCGGGTACAGGGGGGACGCGAATGGCTACACCTTC. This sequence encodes CASGYRGDANGYTF. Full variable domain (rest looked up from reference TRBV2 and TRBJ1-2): EPEVTQTPSHQVTQMGQEVILRCVPISNHLYFYWYRQILGQKVEFLVSFYNNEISEKSEIFDDQFSVERPDGSNFTLKIRSTKLEDSAMYFCASGYRGDANGYTFGSGTRLTVV.